This T cell receptor beta chain was recorded in a study of blood T cells in healthy people across ages. The germline V gene has CDR1 SQVTM and CDR2 ANQGSEA. The CDR3 has 14 amino acids. Trimming left V 8 bases short and J 13 bases short, with 27 bases between. This clonotype was seen only a few times. Its antigen is undetermined. A second PCR of 7 to 11 cycles used a sample-barcoded 5' primer and a J-beta primer mix. TCRdb itself ran the 5' RACE reads through MiXCR, one entry per CDR3 protein. The repertoire holds about 1.4 million distinct CDR3 sequences, with almost 60% as singletons. Study-wide results and caveats: The study found TCR beta diversity correlated strongly with naive T cell percentage. Whereas aged donors had fewer naive CD4+ cells, long-lived donors had more of them and higher diversity. Researchers judged that diversity estimates from one million T cells fell short of true values. Per million T cells, TCR beta diversity dropped roughly linearly as age increased.

Sequences were obtained from blood. This sequence was found in a man younger than 35 in good health. V and J are TRBV29-1 and TRBJ2-1, with D possibly matching TRBD2 (5 bases). This chain's CDR3 is CSTRLILFPETQFF. The CDR3, as DNA: TGCAGCACCAGACTAATTCTCTTTCCAGAGACCCAGTTCTTC.